Sequencing of this T cell receptor (beta chain) was carried out in a study of cytomegalovirus exposure and HLA in healthy donors listed by TCRdb under 2017. About the investigation overall: An earlier analysis of 587 of the donors reported 250 to 300 Gb of sequence data and 100 million to 140 million unique TCR beta sequences from 150 million to 200 million T cells. The study profiled the T cell repertoires of about 720 subjects by immunosequencing and related them to cytomegalovirus serostatus. A later analysis re-analyzed previously published TCR beta repertoires from roughly 600 donors and added high-resolution HLA genotyping to study TCR occurrence patterns. The study was designed to test whether signatures of past pathogen exposure could be identified by cataloging public T cell receptors. HLA typing covered class I and class II loci at four-digit resolution. Donor age, sex, ethnicity and CMV serostatus were compiled alongside the repertoire data. All discovery cohort repertoires had been generated using a single sequencing platform. To predict cytomegalovirus infection status, the study brought together high-throughput TCR immunosequencing, statistical association of individual TCRs with disease status, and machine learning. Around 300 gigabases of sequencing data and approximately 93 million unique TCR sequences were included in an early release covering around 600 HLA-typed donors. In addition to the first cohort of hundreds of subjects, a separate validation cohort of 100 to 150 different subjects was used. On average, 235,054 unique TCR beta nucleotide sequences were sequenced per donor among 398 genotyped donors of the cohort, with about 17% of those sequences being non-productive. Genome-wide SNP genotypes for about three fifths of the roughly 670 donors were used in a later genetic analysis, which treated that subset as a discovery cohort. To decide whether each TCR beta V gene segment behaved as functional or pseudogenic, an earlier analysis of fewer than 750 of the donors relied on high-throughput TCR beta sequencing. Among the approximately 430 genotyped donors, about 85% belonged to the genetic ancestry cluster associated with self-reported Caucasian donors. Because of strong linkage in the cohort, a handful of DR-DQ haplotypes were treated as single units for association and clustering. The number of donors typed differed by locus, with about 629-640 for A, B, C, DRB1 and DQB1, around 520 for DQA1, 600 to 610 for DPA1, and around 430 for DPB1. In the later analysis, no new phenotypic data were used to find candidate immune exposures; instead, reliance was placed on TCR beta sequences and their occurrence across donors. What the authors observed across the whole study: The earlier analysis of some 540 of the donors excluded about 16 rarely observed V segments, including chromosome 9 orphons, because counts were too low. When HLA alleles, especially DR and DQ, strongly co-occurred, attributing TCR associations to individual alleles was difficult. Compared with equally common non-associated chains, HLA-associated TCR beta chains in a later analysis were more clonally expanded and had lower generation probabilities. In an earlier analysis of approximately 590 of the donors, most TCR beta V segments appeared in productive rearrangements about 90% or about 30% of the time, broadly matching IMGT annotations. Presence/absence analyses assumed roughly uniform sequencing depth across donors, an assumption that may not hold. A later analysis found that most CMV-associated TCR beta chains appeared HLA-restricted, with HLA associations seemingly driven largely by CMV exposure. In both the original and validation cohorts, the classifier was reported to diagnose cytomegalovirus status with high specificity and sensitivity. This cohort had only TCR beta chains sequenced, and the lack of alpha or paired-chain data limited which features could be detected. In vitro tests confirmed that a few of the cytomegalovirus-associated TCR beta chains recognize cytomegalovirus antigens. Compared with the approximately 670-donor mean, donors in an Asian-associated ancestry cluster had fewer N-insertions in productive TCRs, according to a later genetic analysis. Because HLA typing was missing for some donors at each locus, association tests included only the typed subset. A later analysis found that TCR association rates varied across HLA loci, with DRB1 alleles showing the most associated TCRs and HLA-C alleles the fewest. Because the 87-base-pair reads could not distinguish some IMGT-functional V segments, including TRBV6-2 and TRBV6-3, those segments were excluded. According to a later analysis, parvovirus B19, influenza, CMV and Epstein-Barr virus appeared linked to several top co-occurrence clusters. Correlated functional status among segregating V segments might be attributable to linkage disequilibrium, but an unknown experimental factor could not be ruled out. In a later genetic analysis, a missense DCLRE1C variant was associated with V-gene and J-gene trimming of TCR beta chains, and the association was replicated in an independent cohort. A further reported finding was that TCR beta sequences accurately predicted the HLA-A and HLA-B alleles for most subjects in the first cohort. A group of highly shared sequence variants was considered likely to be a technical artifact of the sequencing pipeline. According to the authors, the approach could potentially be generalized to other disease states and immunological phenotypes. CMV serostatus was the only immune exposure information available for the cohort. A later analysis associated 15,000 to 20,000 TCR beta sequences with specific HLA alleles at a false discovery rate of 0.05. The study listed 170 or so TCR beta chains as associated with cytomegalovirus. Across donors, most TCR sequences were observed very rarely, whereas some public TCRs were present in many individuals.

The library was prepared using the immunoSEQ multiplex PCR assay. For the multiplex PCR, a mixture combining 60 forward primers for TCR Vbeta segments and 13 reverse primers for TCR Jbeta segments was used. Amplification of the CDR3 region of rearranged TCR beta genes was performed with a multiplex PCR assay on genomic DNA. The amplified TCR beta libraries were sequenced on the Illumina HiSeq System as 87-base-pair reads. In the authors' own workflow: Across the 670 or so repertoires, a later analysis counted tens of millions of unique TCR beta chains, roughly 11 million of which were shared by at least two donors. To remove PCR and sequencing errors, raw reads were error-corrected and collapsed into unique sequences using a nearest-neighbor algorithm that merged closely related sequences. Alignment of CDR3 sequences to IMGT reference sequences was used to assign V, D and J gene segments. For a sequence to be retained, a match of at least six nucleotides was required to both a V gene segment and a J gene segment. A rearrangement was called productive if the CDR3 had no stop codons and remained in frame with V and J, and every other rearrangement was called non-productive. Following IMGT convention, CDR3 was defined as the stretch from the second conserved V-encoded cysteine up to the conserved J-encoded phenylalanine. Sequences without an unambiguous match to a single V gene segment were excluded from the earlier analysis of approximately 560 of the donors. An earlier analysis of 500 to 700 of the donors classified V segments as functional when productive rearrangements were above 56.7% and as segregating when the standard deviation between donors was above 5%. A statistical classification framework was developed to diagnose cytomegalovirus status using the catalog of TCR beta chain sequences. A later analysis assigned V and J genes by comparing TCR nucleotide sequences with IMGT/GENE-DB human TR gene sequences. The TCRdist pipeline was used in a later analysis to assign CDR3 sequences and most-parsimonious VDJ recombination scenarios. In a later analysis, every TCR beta chain was defined by the combination of its CDR3 amino acid sequence and its V-gene family, and reads without a unique V-gene family were dropped. As a way to deal with suspected cross-contamination and a sequencing artifact, a later analysis dropped roughly 620 nucleotide sequences that were highly shared and had low generation probability. A later analysis calculated a clonal expansion index for each public chain from normalized within-repertoire ranks of inferred template counts. Generation probabilities in a later analysis came from a VDJ recombination model fitted to out-of-frame rearrangements, and those results were checked against IGoR. In a later analysis, TCR-TCR, TCR-HLA and TCR-CMV co-occurrence was scored with hypergeometric tests, and a repertoire-size bias correction was applied to TCR pairs. To estimate false discovery rates, a later analysis permuted the HLA or CMV assignments 20 times. In a later analysis, co-occurring TCRs were grouped using DBSCAN, and TCRdist sequence similarity was added for clustering within HLA-allele-positive subsets. Repertoires with fewer than 30,000 or more than 120,000 public chains were left out of co-occurrence clustering, as were four to six repertoires with anomalous nucleotide sharing. Not all clones reach the TCRdb copy of this immuneACCESS table, which keeps in-frame sequences only. Checked studies attribute under half of the gap to unresolved V genes and leave the rest unexplained. The V and J calls and clone size are taken from that table; D and trimming were inferred from the DNA. Within this sample are approximately 130,000 clones, with about 85% of them counted one time only. The top ten constitute under 2% of the sample.

From cysteine to phenylalanine, the CDR3 is 16 amino acids long. Just CDR3 DNA is preserved here, 48 bases in frame from base 1. Taken from the germline V gene, the CDR1 and CDR2 loops are KGHSH and LQKENI. From V the trimming removes 5 bases and from J it removes 8 bases, while the gene matches leave 12 bases of the junction unaccounted for. In total, 630 or so healthy bone marrow donors made up the cohort. At the time of sampling, all cohort members were nominally healthy, though unrecorded immune exposures were likely present. The donor tested CMV seronegative, placing the donor among the 350 or so seronegative members of the cohort. A peripheral blood sample was provided by each donor, and peripheral blood mononuclear cells were used for TCR beta sequencing. The Qiagen DNeasy Blood Extraction Kit was used to extract genomic DNA from the blood cell samples. In its sample, this clone was seen once. There is no known antigen for this receptor. No much larger clonotype is one base removed from it; base qualities were not supplied.

Sample: PBMCs. The V and J genes are TRBV18 and TRBJ1-4, with 9 junctional bases fitting TRBD1. This TCR came from a boy younger than 18 in good health and CMV-seronegative. CDR3 protein: CASSSTHGTGSEKLFF. DNA sequence: TGTGCCAGCTCATCCACACACGGGACAGGGAGCGAAAAACTGTTTTTT.